This TCR beta chain was profiled in a study of CD8 T cells in Susac syndrome. The CDR3 length is 16 residues. The ends were cut back, 2 bases at V and 0 bases at J, with 13 bases in the middle. Germline CDR1 SEHNR, CDR2 FQNEAQ (reference sequence). RNA in amounts of roughly 0.5 to 1 ug was reverse transcribed with random hexamers. TCRdb reprocessed the immunoSEQ multiplex PCR reads via MiXCR and lists one record per CDR3 protein. The table includes 330,000 or so distinct CDR3 sequences, around 89% detected once. V and J are TRBV7-9 and TRBJ2-5; unclear D gene. The sequencing input was CD8+ T cells from PBMCs. The source of this sequence is a human donor with multiple sclerosis. CDR3 in DNA: TGTGCCAGCAGCTTACCCGGTAATTCCAACCAAGAGACCCAGTACTTC. Encoded protein: CASSLPGNSNQETQYF.